Presented here are 14 T cell receptor beta chains from one specimen sequenced in a study of CD8 T cells in ankylosing spondylitis (dated by TCRdb to about 2017). The library was generated by 5' RACE. Data came from an Illumina MiSeq. TCRdb reprocessing: public reads trimmed at Q25 with fastp, clones called with MiXCR, in-frame beta chains kept. Duplicate CDR3 protein sequences are folded into a single record with the most common DNA and genes. The sample table shows roughly 30,000 distinct CDR3 sequences, and approximately 14% are seen once. The ten largest make up approximately 35% of the sample. The sequencing sample was made of blood. These receptors were taken from a male donor with ankylosing spondylitis or in good health (not recorded which).

The rearrangement links TRBV7-6 to TRBJ1-4; possibly TRBD1 for D (6 bases). Germline values: CDR1 SGHVS, CDR2 FNYEAQ. The V end was cut by 5 bases, the J end by 8 bases, with 15 bases between. The CDR3 is 14 residues long. The CDR3 region is CASSPGGTGEKLFF. In DNA, the CDR3 is TGTGCCAGCAGCCCCGGAGGCACAGGGGAAAAACTGTTTTTT.

This clonotype was seen only a few times. The gene calls are TRBV11-2 and TRBJ2-2; 8 bases are shared with TRBD1. Germline V CDR1 and CDR2: SGHAT, FQNNGV. J lost 4 bases, V lost 4 bases, and 5 bases had no gene match. This CDR3 spans 15 amino acids. CDR3 region: CASSYVTGGTGELFF. For the CDR3, the DNA is TGTGCCAGCAGCTACGTCACAGGGGGCACCGGGGAGCTGTTTTTT.

By frequency in the sample, this clonotype is medium-sized. CDR3 in amino acids: CASSLGTGPRREKLFF. CDR3 in DNA: TGTGCCAGCAGCTTAGGGACCGGGCCCCGGCGTGAAAAACTGTTTTTT. The chain joins TRBV7-9 to TRBJ1-4; D remains unclear. The ends were cut back, 1 base at V and 7 bases at J, with 16 bases in the middle. This CDR3 is built from 16 residues. Germline CDR1 SEHNR, CDR2 FQNEAQ (reference sequence).

In its sample, this clonotype was seen a few times. This chain joins TRBV20-1 and TRBJ2-3, with D perhaps TRBD1 (5 bases). The CDR3 covers 13 residues. Germline lookup yields CDR1 DFQATT and CDR2 SNEGSKA (reference sequence). V lost 3 bases and J lost 0, with 7 bases in between. CDR3 protein: CSASPGSTDTQYF. The CDR3 DNA reads TGCAGTGCTAGTCCAGGGAGCACAGATACGCAGTATTTT.

The chain uses TRBV7-3 and TRBJ2-1; 15 positions agree with TRBD2. CDR1 and CDR2 from the germline V gene are SGHTA and FQGTGA. The CDR3 covers 18 residues. J lost 7 bases, V lost 3 bases, and 10 bases had no gene match. DNA of the CDR3: TGTGCCAGCAGCTTTCGGACTAGCGGGAGGGTGTCGCGAAATGAGCAGTTCTTC. It translates to CASSFRTSGRVSRNEQFF.

This clonotype was observed a handful of times. The V and J genes are TRBV11-2 and TRBJ1-4, with unresolved D. Germline CDR1 and CDR2: SGHAT and FQNNGV. The CDR3 has 15 residues. The germline V and J ends were trimmed by 2 bases and 3 bases, with 10 bases remaining between them. The CDR3 protein is CASSLNSVANEKLFF. CDR3 bases: TGTGCCAGCAGCTTAAACAGTGTTGCTAATGAAAAACTGTTTTTT.

The V call is TRBV25-1, the J call TRBJ2-3; 8 bases line up with TRBD2. The CDR3 loop spans 18 amino acids. With 1 base clipped from V and 3 bases from J, the junction kept 12 bases outside the gene matches. Germline CDR1 is MGHDK and CDR2 is SYGVNS. As DNA, the CDR3 is TGTGCCAGCAGTGAATTTCGGTCTAGCGGGTGGAGGACAGATACGCAGTATTTT. Translated, it gives CASSEFRSSGWRTDTQYF.

This clonotype was counted only a few times. V is TRBV7-2 and J is TRBJ2-2; no definite D call. There are 13 residues in the CDR3. Trimming pared 1 base from V and 6 bases from J, leaving 6 bases between. Germline CDR1 reads SGHTA; CDR2 reads FQGNSA. The CDR3: CASSLDGAGELFF. CDR3 coding DNA: TGTGCCAGCAGCTTAGATGGGGCCGGGGAGCTGTTTTTT.

V gene TRBV28 combines with J gene TRBJ2-5; TRBD1 is a possible D gene (7 bases). The CDR3 extends over 15 amino acids. Germline loops: CDR1 MDHEN, CDR2 SYDVKM. V lost 4 bases and J 1 base, leaving 13 bases between the germline ends. DNA for the CDR3: TGTGCCAGCAGTTCCTGGGGGGACAGCCAAGAGACCCAGTACTTC. Translating gives CASSSWGDSQETQYF.

This clonotype turned up a few times. The chain carries TRBV5-1 and TRBJ1-1; the D is unclear. V was cut by 1 base and J by 5 bases, with 9 bases left in between. CDR3 size: 13 residues. Germline-derived CDR1 and CDR2 are SGHRS and YFSETQ. CDR3 bases: TGCGCCAGCAGCTTGTCCGGGCGGACTGAAGCTTTCTTT. It is translated as CASSLSGRTEAFF.

This clonotype was observed many times. This chain's CDR3 is CASSFKDGGWEQYF. The CDR3, as DNA: TGTGCCAGCAGCTTCAAAGACGGTGGTTGGGAGCAGTACTTC. The genes are TRBV5-5 and TRBJ2-7; D not certain. This CDR3 has 14 amino acids. V dropped 2 bases and J dropped 7 bases, with 16 bases sitting between them. Germline lookup yields CDR1 SGHKS and CDR2 YYEKEE (reference sequence).

This clonotype was detected many times. This chain connects TRBV9 to TRBJ2-3; 7 bases align to TRBD1. Germline V CDR1 and CDR2: SGDLS, YYNGEE. The V segment lost 3 bases and the J segment 2 bases; nucleotides outside the gene matches: 9. CDR3 size: 16 residues. The CDR3 sequence is CASSEEPGQFTDTQYF. The CDR3 nucleotides are TGTGCCAGCAGCGAGGAGCCGGGACAGTTCACAGATACGCAGTATTTT.

V and J are TRBV10-2 and TRBJ2-7; D perhaps matches TRBD2 (6 bases). CDR3 length: 12 residues. From germline, CDR1 is WSHSY and CDR2 SAAADI. The CDR3 sequence: CTTGGTQYEQYF. The DNA of the CDR3 is TGCACCACCGGCGGGACGCAATACGAGCAGTACTTC.

This clonotype was picked up a small number of times. The J gene is TRBJ2-1, the V gene TRBV20-1; the D gene is possibly TRBD1 (5 bases). Trimming stripped 0 bases from V and 6 bases from J, with 9 bases between. Germline V gene lookup returns CDR1 DFQATT and CDR2 SNEGSKA (reference sequence). CDR3 size: 13 residues. The CDR3 DNA sequence: TGCAGTGCTAGAGATACAGGCTTCAATGAGCAGTTCTTC. Its translation is CSARDTGFNEQFF.